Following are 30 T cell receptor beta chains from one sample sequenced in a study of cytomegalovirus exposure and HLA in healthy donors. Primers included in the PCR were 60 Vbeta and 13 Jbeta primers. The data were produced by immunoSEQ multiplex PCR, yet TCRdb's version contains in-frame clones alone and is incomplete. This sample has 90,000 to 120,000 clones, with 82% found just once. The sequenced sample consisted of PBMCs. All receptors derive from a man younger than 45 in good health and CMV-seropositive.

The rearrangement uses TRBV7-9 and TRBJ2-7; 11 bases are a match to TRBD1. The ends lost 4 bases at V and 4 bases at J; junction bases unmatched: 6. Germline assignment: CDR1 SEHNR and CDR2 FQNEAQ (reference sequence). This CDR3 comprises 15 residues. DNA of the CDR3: TGTGCCAGCAGCTCCAGGACAGGGGGCTTATACGAGCAGTACTTC. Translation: CASSSRTGGLYEQYF.

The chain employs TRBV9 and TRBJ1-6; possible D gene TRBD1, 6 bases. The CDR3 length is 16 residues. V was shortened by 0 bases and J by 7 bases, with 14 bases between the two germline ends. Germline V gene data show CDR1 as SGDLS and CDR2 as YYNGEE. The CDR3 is CASSVGQVGGNSPLHF. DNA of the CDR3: TGTGCCAGCAGCGTAGGACAGGTGGGGGGGAATTCACCCCTCCACTTT.

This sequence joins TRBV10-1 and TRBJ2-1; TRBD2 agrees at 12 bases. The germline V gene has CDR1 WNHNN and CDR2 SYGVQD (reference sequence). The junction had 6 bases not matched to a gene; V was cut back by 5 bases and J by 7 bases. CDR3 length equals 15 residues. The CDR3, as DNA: TGCGCCAGCAGTCGTACTAGCGGGGGGAGGAATGAGCAGTTCTTC. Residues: CASSRTSGGRNEQFF.

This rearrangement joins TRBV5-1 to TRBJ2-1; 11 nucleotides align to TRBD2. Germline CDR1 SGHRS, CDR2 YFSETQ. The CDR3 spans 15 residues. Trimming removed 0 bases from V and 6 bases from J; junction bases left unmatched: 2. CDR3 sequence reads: CASSLVAGGINEQFF. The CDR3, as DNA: TGCGCCAGCAGCTTGGTAGCGGGGGGGATCAATGAGCAGTTCTTC.

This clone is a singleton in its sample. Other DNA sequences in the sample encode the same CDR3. The CDR3 region is CASSFQGYEQYF. The DNA for the CDR3 is TGTGCCAGCAGCTTTCAGGGCTACGAGCAGTACTTC. V and J are TRBV11-2 and TRBJ2-7; perhaps TRBD1 as D (5 bases). Looked up from germline, CDR1 is SGHAT and CDR2 is FQNNGV. The V and J ends lost 3 bases and 3 bases respectively, with 6 bases between them. This CDR3 comprises 12 residues.

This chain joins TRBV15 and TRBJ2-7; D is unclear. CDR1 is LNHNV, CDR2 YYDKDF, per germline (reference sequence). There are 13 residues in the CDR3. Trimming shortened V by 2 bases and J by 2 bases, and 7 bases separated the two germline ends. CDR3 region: CATSRPSAYEQYF. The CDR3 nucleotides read TGTGCCACCAGCAGACCCTCCGCCTACGAGCAGTACTTC.

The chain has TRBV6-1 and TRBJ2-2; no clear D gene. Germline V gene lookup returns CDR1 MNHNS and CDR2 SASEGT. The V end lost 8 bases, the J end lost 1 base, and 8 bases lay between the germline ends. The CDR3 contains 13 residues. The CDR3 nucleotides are TGTGCCAGCTTTTACAGGAACACCGGGGAGCTGTTTTTT. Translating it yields CASFYRNTGELFF.

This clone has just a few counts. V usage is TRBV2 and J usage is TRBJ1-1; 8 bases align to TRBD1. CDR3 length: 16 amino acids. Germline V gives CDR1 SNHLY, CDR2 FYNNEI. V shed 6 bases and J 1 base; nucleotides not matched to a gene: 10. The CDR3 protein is CASSSPGTGSNTEAFF. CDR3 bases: TGTGCCAGCAGCTCCCCCGGGACAGGCTCGAACACTGAAGCTTTCTTT. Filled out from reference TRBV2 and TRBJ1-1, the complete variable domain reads EPEVTQTPSHQVTQMGQEVILRCVPISNHLYFYWYRQILGQKVEFLVSFYNNEISEKSEIFDDQFSVERPDGSNFTLKIRSTKLEDSAMYFCASSSPGTGSNTEAFFGQGTRLTVV.

CDR3 DNA: TGTGCCAGCAGTTACTCGCAAGGACAGACCTATGGCTACACCTTC. It yields the protein CASSYSQGQTYGYTF. V gene TRBV6-5 combines with J gene TRBJ1-2; D possibly corresponds to TRBD1 (6 bases). Germline values: CDR1 MNHEY, CDR2 SVGAGI. This CDR3 spans 15 amino acids. The V end lost 0 bases, the J end lost 4 bases, and 12 bases lay between the germline ends.

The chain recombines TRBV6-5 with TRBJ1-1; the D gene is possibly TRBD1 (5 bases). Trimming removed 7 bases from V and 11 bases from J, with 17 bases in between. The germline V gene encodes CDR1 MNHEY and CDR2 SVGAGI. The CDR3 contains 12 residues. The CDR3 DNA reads TGTGCCAGCACCAATAGCATCGGGGGGGCTTTCTTT. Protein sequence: CASTNSIGGAFF.

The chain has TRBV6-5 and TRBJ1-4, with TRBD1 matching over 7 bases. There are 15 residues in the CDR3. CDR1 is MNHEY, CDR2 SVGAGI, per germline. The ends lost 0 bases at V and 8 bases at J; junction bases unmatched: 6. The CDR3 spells CASSYSSQGGEKLFF. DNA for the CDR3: TGTGCCAGCAGTTACTCGAGTCAGGGGGGCGAAAAACTGTTTTTT.

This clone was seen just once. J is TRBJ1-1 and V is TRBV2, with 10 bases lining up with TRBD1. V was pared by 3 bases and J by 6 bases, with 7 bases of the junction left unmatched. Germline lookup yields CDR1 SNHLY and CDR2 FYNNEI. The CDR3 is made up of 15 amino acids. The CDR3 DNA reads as TGTGCCAGCAGTGACAGGACCGGGACAGGGGCTGAAGCTTTCTTT. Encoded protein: CASSDRTGTGAEAFF.

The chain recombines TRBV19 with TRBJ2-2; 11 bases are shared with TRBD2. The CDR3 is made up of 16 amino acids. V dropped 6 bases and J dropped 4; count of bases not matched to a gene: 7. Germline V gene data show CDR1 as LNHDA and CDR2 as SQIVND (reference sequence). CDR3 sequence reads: CASRSLAGDRTGELFF. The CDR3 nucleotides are TGTGCCAGTAGATCACTAGCGGGGGATCGCACCGGGGAGCTGTTTTTT.

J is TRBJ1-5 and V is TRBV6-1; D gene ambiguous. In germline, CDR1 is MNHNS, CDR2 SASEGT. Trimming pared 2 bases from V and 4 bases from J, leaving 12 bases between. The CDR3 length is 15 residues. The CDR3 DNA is TGTGCCAGCAGTGAAAATTATCCACAGAATCAGCCCCAGCATTTT. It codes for CASSENYPQNQPQHF.

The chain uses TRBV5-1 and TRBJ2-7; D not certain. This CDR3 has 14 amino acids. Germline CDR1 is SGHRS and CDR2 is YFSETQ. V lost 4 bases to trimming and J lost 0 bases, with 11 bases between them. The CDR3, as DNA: TGCGCCAGCAGCCGTATGACAACCTCCTACGAGCAGTACTTC. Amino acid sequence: CASSRMTTSYEQYF.

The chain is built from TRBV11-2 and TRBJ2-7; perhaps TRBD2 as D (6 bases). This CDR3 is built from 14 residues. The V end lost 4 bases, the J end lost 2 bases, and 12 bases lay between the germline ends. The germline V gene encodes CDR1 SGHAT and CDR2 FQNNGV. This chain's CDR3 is CASSSSSGAYEQYF. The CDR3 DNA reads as TGTGCCAGCAGCTCTTCCTCGGGGGCCTACGAGCAGTACTTC.

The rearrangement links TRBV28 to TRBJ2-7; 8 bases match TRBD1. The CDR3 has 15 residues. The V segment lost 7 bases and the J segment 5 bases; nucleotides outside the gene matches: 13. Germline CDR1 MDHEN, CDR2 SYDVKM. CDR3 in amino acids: CASNLPAGGYNEQYF. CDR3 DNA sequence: TGTGCCAGCAACCTCCCCGCAGGGGGCTACAACGAGCAGTACTTC.

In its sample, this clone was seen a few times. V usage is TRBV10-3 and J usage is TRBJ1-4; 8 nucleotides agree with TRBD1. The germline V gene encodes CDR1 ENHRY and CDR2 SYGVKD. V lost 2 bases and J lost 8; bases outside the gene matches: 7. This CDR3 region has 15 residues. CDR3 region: CAISEVGQGGEKLFF. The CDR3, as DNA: TGTGCCATCAGTGAGGTCGGACAGGGAGGAGAAAAACTGTTTTTT.

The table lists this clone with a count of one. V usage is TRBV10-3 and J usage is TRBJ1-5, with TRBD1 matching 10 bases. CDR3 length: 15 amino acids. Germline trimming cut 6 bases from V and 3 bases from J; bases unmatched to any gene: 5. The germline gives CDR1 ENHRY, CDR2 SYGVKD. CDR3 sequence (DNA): TGTGCCATCAGGACAGGGGGCGACCCCAATCAGCCCCAGCATTTT. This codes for CAIRTGGDPNQPQHF.

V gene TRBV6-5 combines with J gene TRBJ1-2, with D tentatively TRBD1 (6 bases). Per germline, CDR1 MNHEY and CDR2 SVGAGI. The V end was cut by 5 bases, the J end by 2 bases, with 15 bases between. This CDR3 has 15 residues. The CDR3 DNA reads TGTGCCAGCAGTCTGGACAGCATCCCCAACTATGGCTACACCTTC. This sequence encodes CASSLDSIPNYGYTF.

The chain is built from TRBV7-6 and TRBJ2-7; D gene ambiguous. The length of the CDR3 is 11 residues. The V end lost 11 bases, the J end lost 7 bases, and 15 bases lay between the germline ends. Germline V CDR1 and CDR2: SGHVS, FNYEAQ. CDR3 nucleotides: TGTGCCCCCACCTCAGGCGATGAGCAGTACTTC. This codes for CAPTSGDEQYF.

CDR3 coding DNA: TGCAGCGGCGGGGGGAAGAACACCGGGGAGCTGTTTTTT. Translating it yields CSGGGKNTGELFF. This chain links TRBV29-1 with TRBJ2-2, with 8 bases that match TRBD2. Germline CDR1 reads SQVTM; CDR2 reads ANQGSEA. The CDR3 totals 13 residues. With 7 bases clipped from V and 1 base from J, the junction kept 2 bases outside the gene matches.

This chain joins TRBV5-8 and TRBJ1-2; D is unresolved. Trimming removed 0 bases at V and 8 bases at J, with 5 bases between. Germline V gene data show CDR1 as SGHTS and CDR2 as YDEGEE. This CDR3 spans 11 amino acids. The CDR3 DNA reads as TGTGCCAGCAGCTTGGCGTCGGGCTACACCTTC. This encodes CASSLASGYTF.

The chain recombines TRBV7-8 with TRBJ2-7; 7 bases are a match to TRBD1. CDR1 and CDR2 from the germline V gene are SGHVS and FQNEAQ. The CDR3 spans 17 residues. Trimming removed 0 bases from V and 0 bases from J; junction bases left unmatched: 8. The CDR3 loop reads CASSLAGGAGASYEQYF. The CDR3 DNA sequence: TGTGCCAGCAGCTTAGCAGGGGGCGCAGGGGCCTCCTACGAGCAGTACTTC.

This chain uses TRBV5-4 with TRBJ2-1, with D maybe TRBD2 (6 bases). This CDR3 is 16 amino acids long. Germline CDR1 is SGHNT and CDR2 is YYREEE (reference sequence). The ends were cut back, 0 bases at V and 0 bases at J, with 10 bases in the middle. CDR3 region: CASSLDGGPSYNEQFF. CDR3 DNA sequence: TGTGCCAGCAGCTTGGACGGGGGTCCCTCCTACAATGAGCAGTTCTTC.

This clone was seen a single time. CDR3 DNA sequence: TGCGCCAGCAGCCCCGGGAGGGTCCCAACCTACGAGCAGTACTTC. Protein sequence: CASSPGRVPTYEQYF. The chain combines TRBV4-1 with TRBJ2-7; 8 nucleotides match TRBD2. Germline V lookup: CDR1 MGHRA, CDR2 YSYEKL. V trimming: 4 bases; J trimming: 2 bases; junction bases outside the gene matches: 7. CDR3 length: 15 residues.

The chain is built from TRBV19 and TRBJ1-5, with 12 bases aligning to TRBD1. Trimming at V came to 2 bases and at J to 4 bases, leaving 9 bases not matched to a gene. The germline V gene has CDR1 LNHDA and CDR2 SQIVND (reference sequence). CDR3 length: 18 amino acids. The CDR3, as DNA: TGTGCCAGTAGTATAAGGGGGGACAGGGGGCGGGGGAATCAGCCCCAGCATTTT. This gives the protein CASSIRGDRGRGNQPQHF.

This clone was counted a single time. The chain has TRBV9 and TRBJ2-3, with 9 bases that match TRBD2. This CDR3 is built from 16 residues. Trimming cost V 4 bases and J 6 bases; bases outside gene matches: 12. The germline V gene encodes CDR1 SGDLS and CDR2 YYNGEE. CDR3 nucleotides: TGTGCCAGCAGCTCAAGTGGCGGGGGGGCCGGTGATACGCAGTATTTT. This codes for CASSSSGGGAGDTQYF.

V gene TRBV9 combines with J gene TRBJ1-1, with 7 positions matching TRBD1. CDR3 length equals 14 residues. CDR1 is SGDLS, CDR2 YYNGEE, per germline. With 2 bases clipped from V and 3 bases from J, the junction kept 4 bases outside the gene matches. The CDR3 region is CASSVAGGDTEAFF. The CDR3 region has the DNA TGTGCCAGCAGCGTGGCAGGGGGTGACACTGAAGCTTTCTTT.

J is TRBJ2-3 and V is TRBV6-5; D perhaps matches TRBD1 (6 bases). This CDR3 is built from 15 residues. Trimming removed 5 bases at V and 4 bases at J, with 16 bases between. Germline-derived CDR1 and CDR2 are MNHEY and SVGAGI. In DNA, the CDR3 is TGTGCCAGCAGTAGTGGTGGGGGCAGGGCAGATACGCAGTATTTT. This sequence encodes CASSSGGGRADTQYF.